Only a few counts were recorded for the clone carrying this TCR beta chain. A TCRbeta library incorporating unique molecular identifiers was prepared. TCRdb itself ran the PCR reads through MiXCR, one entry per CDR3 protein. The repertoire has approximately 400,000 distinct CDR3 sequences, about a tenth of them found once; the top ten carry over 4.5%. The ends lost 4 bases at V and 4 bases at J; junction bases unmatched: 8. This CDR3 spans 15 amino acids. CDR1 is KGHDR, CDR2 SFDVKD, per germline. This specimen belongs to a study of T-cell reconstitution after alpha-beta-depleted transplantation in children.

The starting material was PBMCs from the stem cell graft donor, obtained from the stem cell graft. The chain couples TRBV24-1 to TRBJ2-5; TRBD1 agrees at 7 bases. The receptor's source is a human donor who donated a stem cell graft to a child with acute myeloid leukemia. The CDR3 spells CATSDATGDVETQYF. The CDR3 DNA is TGTGCCACCAGTGACGCAACAGGGGATGTAGAGACCCAGTACTTC.